A single sample gave rise to the 30 T cell receptor beta chains below, sequenced in a study of neurological immune-mediated disorders. From the 5' RACE reads, TCRdb called clonotypes with MiXCR, one entry per CDR3 protein. The sample has some 60,000 distinct CDR3 sequences, about 10% seen once. Time point denoted: longitudinal time-point 2. The specimen sequenced was PBMCs. These receptors all come from a man under 40 in good health.

V usage is TRBV12-3 or TRBV12-4 and J usage is TRBJ2-7, with D tentatively TRBD2 (6 bases). Trimming stripped 6 bases from V and 4 bases from J, with 16 bases between. The CDR3 totals 14 residues. CDR3 nucleotide sequence: TGTGCCAGCAGCAGGACTACGGAAGCGTACGAGCAGTACTTC. The encoded protein is CASSRTTEAYEQYF.

This clonotype appeared many times. V is TRBV29-1 and J is TRBJ1-2; D is uncertain. The V and J ends lost 5 bases and 5 bases respectively, with 6 bases between them. The CDR3 runs 10 residues. Germline CDR1 SQVTM, CDR2 ANQGSEA. CDR3 sequence (DNA): TGCAGCGTTTACAGTTATGGCTACACCTTC. As protein: CSVYSYGYTF. The full variable domain, rest sourced from reference TRBV29-1 and TRBJ1-2, is SAVISQKPSRDICQRGTSLTIQCQVDSQVTMMFWYRQQPGQSLTLIATANQGSEATYESGFVIDKFPISRPNLTFSTLTVSNMSPEDSSIYLCSVYSYGYTFGSGTRLTVV.

This clonotype was seen at least ten times. The chain has TRBV9 and TRBJ2-3; a weak D match, TRBD1 (5 bases). Trimming took 3 bases from V and 6 from J, leaving 11 bases between them. The CDR3 is 13 residues long. The germline V gene has CDR1 SGDLS and CDR2 YYNGEE. This CDR3 is CASSGGALDTQYF. CDR3 nucleotide sequence: TGTGCCAGCAGCGGTGGGGCATTGGATACGCAGTATTTT.

The J gene is TRBJ2-3, the V gene TRBV6-4; TRBD2 is a possible D gene (6 bases). V shed 0 bases and J shed 4 bases, with 14 bases lying between them. This CDR3 is built from 16 residues. Germline V lookup: CDR1 MRHNA, CDR2 SNTAGT. In DNA form, the CDR3 reads TGTGCCAGCAGTGACTCTGGCCTAGCGACCGCAGATACGCAGTATTTT. Translating gives CASSDSGLATADTQYF.

In its sample, this clonotype was seen many times. For the CDR3, the DNA is TGCGCCAGCAGCTTGGCCAGGGATCACGGGGAGCTGTTTTTT. It is translated as CASSLARDHGELFF. V is TRBV5-1 and J is TRBJ2-2, with D perhaps matching TRBD1 (5 bases). The germline V gene has CDR1 SGHRS and CDR2 YFSETQ. The length of the CDR3 is 14 residues. The V and J ends lost 0 bases and 7 bases respectively, with 10 bases between them.

This clonotype came up many times. The chain links TRBV25-1 to TRBJ2-7; D may be TRBD1 (5 bases). Germline assignment: CDR1 MGHDK and CDR2 SYGVNS. V was shortened by 0 bases and J by 3 bases, with 12 bases between the two germline ends. CDR3 length: 15 residues. The CDR3 loop reads CASSEYQGSIYEQYF. The DNA of the CDR3 is TGTGCCAGCAGTGAATATCAGGGATCAATCTACGAGCAGTACTTC.

This clonotype showed up many times. The rearrangement links TRBV20-1 to TRBJ2-1; D is unresolved. V lost 5 bases, J lost 1 base, and 3 bases lay in between. In germline, CDR1 is DFQATT, CDR2 SNEGSKA (reference sequence). The CDR3 sequence is 11 residues long. CDR3 bases: TGCAGTGCTGGTTCCTACAATGAGCAGTTCTTC. This encodes CSAGSYNEQFF.

Many counts were recorded for this clonotype. The chain combines TRBV7-9 with TRBJ1-5; D possibly corresponds to TRBD1 (5 bases). The CDR3 is 14 amino acids. With 5 bases removed from V and 2 bases from J, the gap between germline ends came to 10 bases. Germline V gene data show CDR1 as SEHNR and CDR2 as FQNEAQ (reference sequence). This CDR3 is CASSMVGGNQPQHF. The CDR3 bases are TGTGCCAGCAGCATGGTGGGGGGCAATCAGCCCCAGCATTTT.

This clonotype showed up many times. The chain joins TRBV29-1 to TRBJ2-5; TRBD2 agrees at 8 bases. The CDR3 is made up of 13 amino acids. After removal of 6 bases from V and 9 bases from J, the junction contained 12 bases not matched to a gene. Looked up from germline, CDR1 is SQVTM and CDR2 is ANQGSEA. The DNA of the CDR3 is TGCAGCGTGCCGGCTCGGGAGGGGGTGGCCCAGTACTTC. Residues: CSVPAREGVAQYF.

The rearrangement joins TRBV4-1 to TRBJ2-1; 13 bases are shared with TRBD2. The CDR3 runs 18 residues. After removal of 0 bases from V and 0 bases from J, the junction contained 2 bases not matched to a gene. Germline values: CDR1 MGHRA, CDR2 YSYEKL. CDR3 residues: CASSQDGLAGDSYNEQFF. CDR3 DNA: TGCGCCAGCAGCCAAGATGGACTAGCGGGAGACTCCTACAATGAGCAGTTCTTC.

This clonotype was picked up many times. The chain couples TRBV3-1 to TRBJ2-2, with D tentatively TRBD1 (6 bases). CDR1 is LGHDT and CDR2 is YNNKEL in the germline V gene (reference sequence). Trimming left V 4 bases short and J 4 bases short, with 13 bases between. The CDR3 loop spans 15 amino acids. The CDR3 DNA reads TGTGCCAGCAGCCCCAGGGGTCTGGGCACCGGGGAGCTGTTTTTT. It translates to CASSPRGLGTGELFF. The full variable domain, its missing parts supplied by reference TRBV3-1 and TRBJ2-2, is DTAVSQTPKYLVTQMGNDKSIKCEQNLGHDTMYWYKQDSKKFLKIMFSYNNKELIINETVPNRFSPKSPDKAHLNLHINSLELGDSAVYFCASSPRGLGTGELFFGEGSRLTVL.

On this clonotype itself: The junction departs from the called germline gene at one end, perhaps through a read error. The chain has TRBV11-1 and TRBJ1-1; a weak D match, TRBD1 (5 bases). This CDR3 is built from 14 residues. CDR1 is SGHAT, CDR2 FQDESV, per germline (reference sequence). The chain's CDR3 is CDSSLRGINTEAFF. The CDR3, as DNA: TGTGACAGCAGCTTAAGGGGTATAAACACTGAAGCTTTCTTT.

This clonotype was observed many times. J is TRBJ2-7 and V is TRBV5-1, with 7 bases lining up with TRBD2. CDR1 and CDR2 (germline): SGHRS, YFSETQ. V lost 3 bases and J lost 4; bases outside the gene matches: 10. The CDR3 is 15 residues long. The CDR3 is CASSSLPGLHYEQYF. CDR3 DNA sequence: TGCGCCAGCAGCTCTCTCCCGGGACTACATTACGAGCAGTACTTC.

This clonotype has a count of ten or more. V is TRBV29-1 and J is TRBJ2-1; TRBD1 is a possible D gene (6 bases). This CDR3 is 13 amino acids long. Germline CDR1 SQVTM, CDR2 ANQGSEA. V lost 6 bases and J 4 bases, leaving 13 bases between the germline ends. CDR3 protein: CSVRVTGYNEQFF. CDR3 in DNA: TGCAGCGTGCGGGTTACAGGGTACAATGAGCAGTTCTTC.

This clonotype was observed at least ten times. This rearrangement joins TRBV9 to TRBJ2-1; no definite D call. V was pared by 3 bases and J by 3 bases, with 10 bases between. This CDR3 comprises 14 residues. Germline V gene lookup returns CDR1 SGDLS and CDR2 YYNGEE. CDR3 residues: CASSAVESYNEQFF. In DNA, the CDR3 is TGTGCCAGCAGCGCTGTGGAAAGCTACAATGAGCAGTTCTTC.

The sample holds many counts of this clonotype. The chain joins TRBV3-1 to TRBJ2-7; TRBD2 matches 7 bases. Germline CDR1 is LGHDT and CDR2 is YNNKEL (reference sequence). CDR3 size: 14 residues. V lost 1 base to trimming and J lost 3 bases; unmatched junction nucleotides: 3. The DNA for the CDR3 is TGTGCCAGCAGCCAAGGGATAGCGGGCTACGAGCAGTACTTC. Translation: CASSQGIAGYEQYF.

This clonotype has a count of ten or more. V and J are TRBV12-3 or TRBV12-4 and TRBJ2-4, with TRBD2 as a possible D gene (6 bases). The CDR3 runs to 14 residues. V gave up 3 bases and J gave up 6 bases, with 12 bases separating them. CDR3 sequence reads: CASSFQGGVNIQYF. The CDR3 nucleotides read TGTGCCAGCAGTTTTCAGGGCGGGGTAAACATTCAGTACTTC.

This clonotype was detected ten times or more. The chain employs TRBV21-1 and TRBJ1-1; TRBD1, the D gene given by the table, was not confirmed from the DNA. TRBV21-1 is an annotated pseudogene. This CDR3 contains 13 residues. The CDR3 sequence: CARSGQGVDEAFF. The CDR3 region has the DNA TGTGCCAGATCGGGACAGGGGGTGGACGAAGCTTTCTTT.

This clonotype appeared many times. The V gene is TRBV20-1, the J gene TRBJ2-1; D may be TRBD1 (5 bases). The CDR3 has 14 amino acids. Trimming cost V 3 bases and J 3 bases, with 12 bases left between them. CDR1 and CDR2 from the germline V gene are DFQATT and SNEGSKA (reference sequence). The CDR3 is CSASVQGSYNEQFF. In nucleotides, the CDR3 is TGCAGTGCTAGCGTGCAGGGCAGCTACAATGAGCAGTTCTTC.

V gene TRBV27 combines with J gene TRBJ1-6; D is perhaps TRBD1 (6 bases). V lost 2 bases and J 13 bases, leaving 18 bases between the germline ends. This CDR3 region has 15 residues. The V gene's germline CDR1 is MNHEY and CDR2 SMNVEV (reference sequence). CDR3 DNA sequence: TGTGCCAGCAGTTTAACTAGAGGGGGGGATCAGCCCCTCCACTTT. Amino acids: CASSLTRGGDQPLHF.

Many counts were recorded for this clonotype. CDR3: CASSLVARNTEAFF. The CDR3, as DNA: TGTGCCAGCAGCTTAGTAGCTAGGAACACTGAAGCTTTCTTT. The rearrangement links TRBV7-2 to TRBJ1-1, with unresolved D. The length of the CDR3 is 14 residues. Germline V gives CDR1 SGHTA, CDR2 FQGNSA. The V and J ends lost 1 base and 1 base respectively, with 7 bases between them.

The chain couples TRBV18 to TRBJ2-1, with TRBD2 matching over 7 bases. The CDR3 runs to 16 residues. Germline CDR1 and CDR2: KGHSH and LQKENI. V lost 1 base to trimming and J lost 4 bases; unmatched junction nucleotides: 7. CDR3 sequence reads: CASSPQERGVYNEQFF. CDR3 DNA sequence: TGTGCCAGCTCACCACAGGAACGGGGGGTGTACAATGAGCAGTTCTTC.

This clonotype was found many times. CDR3: CASSVATMVGARSGELFF. The DNA of the CDR3 is TGTGCCAGCAGCGTAGCTACGATGGTGGGGGCGAGATCCGGGGAGCTGTTTTTT. The V gene is TRBV9, the J gene TRBJ2-2; D possibly corresponds to TRBD1 (6 bases). The V gene lost 0 bases and the J gene lost 6 bases, with 21 bases spanning the gap. There are 18 residues in the CDR3. Germline CDR1 SGDLS, CDR2 YYNGEE.

This rearrangement joins TRBV7-2 to TRBJ2-1, with D possibly being TRBD1 (6 bases). The ends were cut back, 3 bases at V and 8 bases at J, with 11 bases in the middle. This CDR3 has 13 residues. Germline V gene lookup returns CDR1 SGHTA and CDR2 FQGNSA. CDR3 nucleotides: TGTGCCAGCAGCTTGACCCAGGGGTATGAGCAGTTCTTC. This encodes CASSLTQGYEQFF.

The rearrangement links TRBV2 to TRBJ2-7; TRBD2 might be the D (6 bases). V gave up 8 bases and J gave up 4 bases, with 18 bases separating them. Germline V gene lookup returns CDR1 SNHLY and CDR2 FYNNEI. This CDR3 has 14 amino acids. CDR3 sequence (DNA): TGTGCCAGCGACCCTGGGGACTTCAGGTACGAGCAGTACTTC. This translates into CASDPGDFRYEQYF.

This clonotype was seen a single time. The V and J genes are TRBV5-1 and TRBJ2-1, with D possibly TRBD2 on 6 matching bases. The CDR3 sequence is 16 residues long. Trimming removed 4 bases from V and 8 bases from J, with 22 bases in between. CDR1 SGHRS and CDR2 YFSETQ come from the germline V gene. The CDR3 here is CASSREPGLGLDEQFF. CDR3 nucleotides: TGCGCCAGCAGCAGGGAACCGGGACTCGGACTGGATGAGCAGTTCTTC.

Ten or more counts support this clonotype. J is TRBJ1-2 and V is TRBV6-6; no firm D call. Trimming removed 3 bases at V and 8 bases at J, with 13 bases between. The CDR3 is 13 residues long. Per the germline V gene, CDR1 is MNHNY and CDR2 is SVGAGI (reference sequence). The CDR3, as DNA: TGTGCCAGCAGTTATAAGGCAGGAGAGGGCTACACCTTC. It encodes CASSYKAGEGYTF.

This clonotype was counted between two and nine times. J is TRBJ2-1 and V is TRBV15; 7 bases align to TRBD2. From germline, CDR1 is LNHNV and CDR2 YYDKDF (reference sequence). The CDR3 runs 15 residues. The V gene end was trimmed by 2 bases and the J gene end by 1 base; junction bases not matched to a gene: 2. The CDR3 protein is CATSRPSGSYNEQFF. DNA for the CDR3: TGTGCCACCAGCAGACCTAGCGGATCCTACAATGAGCAGTTCTTC.

This clonotype was observed a handful of times. The chain uses TRBV18 and TRBJ1-1; D perhaps matches TRBD1 (6 bases). Germline assignment: CDR1 KGHSH and CDR2 LQKENI. This CDR3 spans 15 amino acids. V dropped 0 bases and J dropped 10 bases, with 18 bases sitting between them. The CDR3 DNA follows: TGTGCCAGCTCACCACCCGTTGGGGGGGGCAATGGAGCTTTCTTT. Translated, it gives CASSPPVGGGNGAFF.

This clonotype was seen repeatedly, ten times or more. The gene calls are TRBV12-3 or TRBV12-4 and TRBJ2-6; perhaps TRBD2 as D (5 bases). The CDR3 loop spans 16 amino acids. The V end was cut by 8 bases, the J end by 4 bases, with 18 bases between. The CDR3 is CASHPGVGWGANVLTF. CDR3 DNA sequence: TGTGCCAGCCACCCCGGGGTAGGATGGGGGGCCAACGTCCTGACTTTC.